Listed below are T cell receptor beta chains from one sample, sequenced in a study of beta chain features in type 1 diabetes. Using immunoSEQ multiplex PCR, the repertoire was profiled, and TCRdb retains in-frame clones only, with some absent. The sample lists 160,000 or so clones, roughly 65% occurring once. Sequencing input: naive CD4+ T cells from blood. These TCRs come from a man aged 25-40 years with type 1 diabetes. Both conserved end residues are part of each CDR3. The order of the fields is D gene, V gene, J gene, CDR3 DNA, CDR3 protein. A D gene is named only where the DNA matches it firmly.

TRBD1	TRBV30	TRBJ2-5	TGTGCCTGGAGTTTAGGACAGGGGGCCGGAGAGACCCAGTACTTC	CAWSLGQGAGETQYF
TRBD1	TRBV10-3	TRBJ2-3	TGTGCCATCAGGAGGGACAGGGGCACAGATACGCAGTATTTT	CAIRRDRGTDTQYF
TRBD1	TRBV7-9	TRBJ2-7	TGTGCCAGCAGCCTTCCGACAGGGGGCAGCGACGAGCAGTACTTC	CASSLPTGGSDEQYF
NA	TRBV18	TRBJ2-3	TGTGCCAGCTCACCTGCGACAGATACGCAGTATTTT	CASSPATDTQYF
NA	TRBV19	TRBJ2-2	TGTGCCAGTAGTCCCCCTACTGCACGGTGGACCGGGGAGCTGTTTTTT	CASSPPTARWTGELFF
NA	TRBV29-1	TRBJ1-2	TGCAGCGTTGAAGGAACAGGCGGCTACACCTTC	CSVEGTGGYTF
NA	TRBV13	TRBJ2-1	TGTGCCAGCAGCTTAATCGGGGGCTCTTACAATGAGCAGTTCTTC	CASSLIGGSYNEQFF
NA	TRBV6-6	TRBJ2-1	TGTGCCAGCAGTTCGTTGGAGGGAACCTACAATGAGCAGTTCTTC	CASSSLEGTYNEQFF
TRBD2	TRBV7-6	TRBJ2-3	TGTGCCAGCAGCCCTTATTCGGGACTAGCTGCAGATACGCAGTATTTT	CASSPYSGLAADTQYF
TRBD1	TRBV9	TRBJ1-3	TGTGCCAGCAGCGTAGGGACAGGGGGAGCTGGAAACACCATATATTTT	CASSVGTGGAGNTIYF
NA	TRBV4-3	TRBJ2-1	TGCGCCAGCAGCCGCTCAGGCGCCCAGGGGGGCGTTCATGAGCAGTTCTTC	CASSRSGAQGGVHEQFF
TRBD1	TRBV7-9	TRBJ2-5	TGTGCCAGCAGTTCGGACAGGGGAGGAGAGACCCAGTACTTC	CASSSDRGGETQYF
NA	TRBV7-2	TRBJ2-7	TGTGCCAGCAGCTTAGGTTTGGACTCCTACGAGCAGTACTTC	CASSLGLDSYEQYF